This entry features one T cell receptor (beta chain) sequence. The data belong to a study of blood T cell repertoires in COVID-19. The CDR3 runs 14 residues. V was pared by 6 bases and J by 1 base, with 12 bases between. From germline, CDR1 is SNHLY and CDR2 FYNNEI. Using immunoSEQ multiplex PCR, the repertoire was profiled, and TCRdb retains in-frame clones only, with some absent. Among more than 100,000 clones listed, more than 75% were seen once. V and J are TRBV2 and TRBJ1-1; D gene ambiguous. The sequenced sample was peripheral blood. This TCR derives from a man between 65 and 85 years old with active COVID-19. The CDR3: CASSPGSPNTEAFF. For the CDR3, the DNA is TGTGCCAGCAGCCCCGGGTCTCCGAACACTGAAGCTTTCTTT.